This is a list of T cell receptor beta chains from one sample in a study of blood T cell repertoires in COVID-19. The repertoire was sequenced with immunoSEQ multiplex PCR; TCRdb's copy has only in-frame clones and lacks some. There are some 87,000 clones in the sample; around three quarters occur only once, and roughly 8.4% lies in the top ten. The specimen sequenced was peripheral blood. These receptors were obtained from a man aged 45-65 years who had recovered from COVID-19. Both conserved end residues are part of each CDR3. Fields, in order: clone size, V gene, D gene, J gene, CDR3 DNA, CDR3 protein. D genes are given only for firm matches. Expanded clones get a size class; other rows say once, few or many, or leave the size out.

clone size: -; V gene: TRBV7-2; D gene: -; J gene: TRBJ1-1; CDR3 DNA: TGTGCCAGCAGCTTCTATGGGAGTAGGACTGAAGCTTTCTTT; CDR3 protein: CASSFYGSRTEAFF
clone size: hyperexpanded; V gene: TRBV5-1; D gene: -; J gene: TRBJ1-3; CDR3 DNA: TGCGCCAGCAGCTTGGATTCCCCGGGACACGGAAACACCATATATTTT; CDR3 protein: CASSLDSPGHGNTIYF
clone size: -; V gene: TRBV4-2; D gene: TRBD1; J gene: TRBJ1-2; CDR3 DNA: TGTGCCAGCAGCCAAGGCAGTGGGACAGCGGATTTCTATGGCTACACCTTC; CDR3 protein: CASSQGSGTADFYGYTF
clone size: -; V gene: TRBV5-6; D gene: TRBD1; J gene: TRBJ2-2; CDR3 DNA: TGTGCCAGCAGCTTGGGAGGGACAGGGACCTCCGGGGAGCTGTTTTTT; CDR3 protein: CASSLGGTGTSGELFF
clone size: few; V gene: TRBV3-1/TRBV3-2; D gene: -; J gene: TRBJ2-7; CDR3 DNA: TGTGCCAGCAGCCAAGAGAGGGCAACGAGGGCCCCTTTCTCCTACGAGCAGTACTTC; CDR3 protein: CASSQERATRAPFSYEQYF
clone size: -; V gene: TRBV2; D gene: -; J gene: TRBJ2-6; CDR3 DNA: TGTGCCAGCATTCGGAGACAGGCCGACTCCTCTGGGGCCAACGTCCTGACTTTC; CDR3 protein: CASIRRQADSSGANVLTF
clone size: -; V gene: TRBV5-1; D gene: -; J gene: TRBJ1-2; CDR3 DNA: TGCGCCAGCAGCTTCGCGGGGAATGGCTACACCTTC; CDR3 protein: CASSFAGNGYTF
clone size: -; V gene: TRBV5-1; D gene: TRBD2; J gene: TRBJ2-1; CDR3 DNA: TGCGCCAGCAGGCGGACTAGCGGGTGGGTGGAGCAGTTCTTC; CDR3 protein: CASRRTSGWVEQFF
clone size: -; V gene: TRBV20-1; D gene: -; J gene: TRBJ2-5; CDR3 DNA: TGCAGTGGGGAGAGAGAGACCCAGTACTTC; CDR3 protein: CSGERETQYF
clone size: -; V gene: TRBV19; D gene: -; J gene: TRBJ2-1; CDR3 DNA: TGTGCCAGTAGTTCGGACAGCTCCTACAATGAGCAGTTCTTC; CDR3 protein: CASSSDSSYNEQFF
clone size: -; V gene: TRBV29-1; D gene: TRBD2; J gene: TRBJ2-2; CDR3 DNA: TGCAGCGTTGAAGGTAGCGGGGGGCGCGGCGGGGAGCTGTTTTTT; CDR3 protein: CSVEGSGGRGGELFF
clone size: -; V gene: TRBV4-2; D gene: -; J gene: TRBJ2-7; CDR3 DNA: TGTGCCAGCAGCCAAGATCGGGTACAGGTTAGGGGGTACGAGCAGTACTTC; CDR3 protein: CASSQDRVQVRGYEQYF
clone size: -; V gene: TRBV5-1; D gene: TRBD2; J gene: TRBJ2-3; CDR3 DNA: TGCGCCAGCAGTAGCGGGAGGGCCACAGATACGCAGTATTTT; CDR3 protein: CASSSGRATDTQYF
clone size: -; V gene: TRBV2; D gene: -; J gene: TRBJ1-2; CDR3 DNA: TGTGCCAGCAGTGTAATTTACTATGGCTACACCTTC; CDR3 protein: CASSVIYYGYTF
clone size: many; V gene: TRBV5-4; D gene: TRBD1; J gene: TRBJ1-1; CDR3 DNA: TGTGCCAGCAGCTTGGGGACAGGCTCGTTAACTTTTATGAACACTGAAGCTTTCTTT; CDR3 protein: CASSLGTGSLTFMNTEAFF
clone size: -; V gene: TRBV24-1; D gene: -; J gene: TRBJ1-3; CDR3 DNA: TGTGCCACCAGTGATTTTCGGGGGACTCAGGGAGCAGCGAACACCATATATTTT; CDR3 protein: CATSDFRGTQGAANTIYF
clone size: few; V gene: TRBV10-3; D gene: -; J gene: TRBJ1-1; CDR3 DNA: TGTGCCATCAGTCCAAGACCGGGGGTTCTGCCGAACACTGAAGCTTTCTTT; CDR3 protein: CAISPRPGVLPNTEAFF
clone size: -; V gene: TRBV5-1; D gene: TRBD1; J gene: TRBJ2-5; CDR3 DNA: TGCGCCAGCAGCTGGGACAGACAAGAGACCCAGTACTTC; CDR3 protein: CASSWDRQETQYF
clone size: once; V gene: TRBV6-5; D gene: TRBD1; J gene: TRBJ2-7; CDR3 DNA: TGTGCCAGCAGTCCCAGACAGGGAAGCTACGAGCAGTACTTC; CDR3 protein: CASSPRQGSYEQYF
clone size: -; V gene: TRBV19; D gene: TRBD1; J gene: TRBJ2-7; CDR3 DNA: TGTGCCAGTACAAAGAATGCAATGGACAGGGGCTACGAGCAGTACTTC; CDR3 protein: CASTKNAMDRGYEQYF
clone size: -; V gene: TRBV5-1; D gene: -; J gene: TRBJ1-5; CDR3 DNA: TGCGCCAGCAGCTTGGGGATTCAGGACAGTAGCAATCAGCCCCAGCATTTT; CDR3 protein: CASSLGIQDSSNQPQHF
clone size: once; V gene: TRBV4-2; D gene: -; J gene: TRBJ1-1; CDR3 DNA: TGTGCCAGCAGCCAAGATCGTAAGGGTAGGGGTGAAGCTTTCTTT; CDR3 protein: CASSQDRKGRGEAFF
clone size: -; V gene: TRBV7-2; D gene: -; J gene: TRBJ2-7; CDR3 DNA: TGTGCCAGCAGCTCGGAGGGTTCCTACGAGCAGTACTTC; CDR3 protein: CASSSEGSYEQYF
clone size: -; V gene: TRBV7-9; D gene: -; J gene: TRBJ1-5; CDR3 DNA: TGTGCCAGCAGCTATTATTCCTCTGGGGCCTGGGCGAGCAATCAGCCCCAGCATTTT; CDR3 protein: CASSYYSSGAWASNQPQHF
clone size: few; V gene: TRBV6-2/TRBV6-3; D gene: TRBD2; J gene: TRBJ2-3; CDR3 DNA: TGTGCCAGCAGCCCTAGCGGGGGGGCCGCAGATACGCAGTATTTT; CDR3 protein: CASSPSGGAADTQYF
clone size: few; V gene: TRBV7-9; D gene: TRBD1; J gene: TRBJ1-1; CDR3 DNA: TGTGCCAGCAGCTTGGAAACAGGGGTGGAAGCTTTCTTT; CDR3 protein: CASSLETGVEAFF
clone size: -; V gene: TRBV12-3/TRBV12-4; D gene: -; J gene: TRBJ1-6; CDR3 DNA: TGTGCCAGCAGCCCTATCCATAATTCACCCCTCCACTTT; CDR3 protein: CASSPIHNSPLHF
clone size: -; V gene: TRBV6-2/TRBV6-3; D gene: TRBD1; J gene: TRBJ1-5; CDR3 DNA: TGTGCCAGCAGTCCGGGACAGGGGATTCTTACTCAGCCCCAGCATTTT; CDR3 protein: CASSPGQGILTQPQHF
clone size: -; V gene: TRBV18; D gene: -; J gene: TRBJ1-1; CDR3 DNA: TGTGCCAGCTCAACGTTTGAGGACACTGAAGCTTTCTTT; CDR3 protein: CASSTFEDTEAFF
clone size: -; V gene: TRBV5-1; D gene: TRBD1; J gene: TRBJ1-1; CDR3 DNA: TGCGCCAGCAGCTTACAGGGGGAGGTGACTGAAGCTTTCTTT; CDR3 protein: CASSLQGEVTEAFF
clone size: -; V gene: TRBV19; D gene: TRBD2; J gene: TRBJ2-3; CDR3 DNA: TGTGCCAGTAGTGCCCTAGCGGGAGTAGGAGATACGCAGTATTTT; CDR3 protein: CASSALAGVGDTQYF
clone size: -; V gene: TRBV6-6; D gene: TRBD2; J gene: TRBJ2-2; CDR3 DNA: TGTGCCAGCAGAGCCGGGACTAGCGGGGGGTTCGGGGAGCTGTTTTTT; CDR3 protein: CASRAGTSGGFGELFF
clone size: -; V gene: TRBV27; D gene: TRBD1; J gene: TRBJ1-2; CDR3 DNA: TGTGCCAGCAGTAAGACAGGGTGGTTGGGCTACACCTTC; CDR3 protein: CASSKTGWLGYTF
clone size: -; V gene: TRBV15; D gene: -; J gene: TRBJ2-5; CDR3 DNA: TGTGCCACCAGCCTCCGTGGGGGAGGAGAGACCCAGTACTTC; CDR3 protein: CATSLRGGGETQYF
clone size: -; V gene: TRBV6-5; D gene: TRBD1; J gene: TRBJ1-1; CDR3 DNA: TGTGCCAGCAGACCGGGACAGGCATCCACTGAAGCTTTCTTT; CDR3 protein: CASRPGQASTEAFF
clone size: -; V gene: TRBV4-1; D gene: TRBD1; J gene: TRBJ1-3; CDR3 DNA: TGCGCCAGCAGCCAAGACTGGCAGGGACAGGGGGCAAGAAACACCATATATTTT; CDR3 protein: CASSQDWQGQGARNTIYF
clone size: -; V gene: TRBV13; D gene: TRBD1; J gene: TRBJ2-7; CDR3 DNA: TGTGCCAGCAGCTTAGGAACCGGACAGGGGCGCGAGGGGTCCTACGAGCAGTACTTC; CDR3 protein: CASSLGTGQGREGSYEQYF
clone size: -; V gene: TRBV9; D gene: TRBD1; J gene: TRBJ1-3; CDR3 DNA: TGTGCCAGCAGCCCCGCGGGACAGGGCTCTGGAAACACCATATATTTT; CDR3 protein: CASSPAGQGSGNTIYF
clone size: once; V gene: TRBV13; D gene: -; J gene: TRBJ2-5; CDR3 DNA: TGTGCCAGCAGCCCGACACCCCGGGAGTACGAGACCCAGTACTTC; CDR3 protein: CASSPTPREYETQYF
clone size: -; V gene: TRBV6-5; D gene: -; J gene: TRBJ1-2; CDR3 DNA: TGTGCCAGCACTAGCTCTAACTATGGCTACACCTTC; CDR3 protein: CASTSSNYGYTF
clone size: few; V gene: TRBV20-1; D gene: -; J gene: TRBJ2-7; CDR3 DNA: TGCAGTGCTAGTAGAGCCGAGCAGTACTTC; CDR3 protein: CSASRAEQYF
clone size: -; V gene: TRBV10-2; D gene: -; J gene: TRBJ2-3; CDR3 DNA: TGCGCCAGCAGTGAATCCGAGCTGTACACAGATACGCAGTATTTT; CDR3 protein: CASSESELYTDTQYF
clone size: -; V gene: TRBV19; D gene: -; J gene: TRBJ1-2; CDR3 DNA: TGTGCCAGTAGGCAGGGGCTTAACTATGGCTACACCTTC; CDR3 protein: CASRQGLNYGYTF
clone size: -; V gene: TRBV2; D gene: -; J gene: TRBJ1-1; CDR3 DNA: TGTGCCAGCCTAAGCGTTAGGGGAATTACTGAAGCTTTCTTT; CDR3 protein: CASLSVRGITEAFF
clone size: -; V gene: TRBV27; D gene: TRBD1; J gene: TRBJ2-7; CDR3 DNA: TGTGCCAGCTCCCGGGACAGGGCCTACGAGCAGTACTTC; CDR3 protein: CASSRDRAYEQYF
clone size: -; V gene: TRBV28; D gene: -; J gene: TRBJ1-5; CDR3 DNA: TGTGCCAGCAGAGCCCATAGCAATCAGCCCCAGCATTTT; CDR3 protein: CASRAHSNQPQHF